A single sample is the source of the 26 T cell receptor beta chains below, sequenced in a study of blood T cell repertoires in COVID-19. Libraries were prepared by immunoSEQ multiplex PCR; TCRdb keeps only in-frame clonotypes and omits some of them. The sample includes around 300,000 clones, approximately 86% of them seen just once. Sequenced: PBMCs or T cells enriched from blood (not recorded which). Receptors were obtained from a woman younger than 35 who had recovered from COVID-19.

The rearrangement links TRBV4-1 to TRBJ2-3; TRBD2 agrees at 9 bases. The germline gives CDR1 MGHRA, CDR2 YSYEKL. After removal of 0 bases from V and 1 base from J, the junction contained 8 bases not matched to a gene. CDR3 size: 18 residues. CDR3 coding DNA: TGCGCCAGCAGCCAAGAGATCCGCGGGGGGGATCGCACAGATACGCAGTATTTT. The encoded protein is CASSQEIRGGDRTDTQYF.

The rearrangement uses TRBV19 and TRBJ1-5, with TRBD1 as a possible D gene (6 bases). CDR3 length: 17 residues. The germline CDR1 and CDR2 sequences are LNHDA and SQIVND (reference sequence). V was trimmed by 6 bases and J by 0 bases, leaving 18 bases between them. CDR3 protein: CASRISGAGYSNQPQHF. For the CDR3, the DNA is TGTGCCAGTAGGATATCAGGGGCCGGATATAGCAATCAGCCCCAGCATTTT.

The chain recombines TRBV7-9 with TRBJ1-2; weak D call: TRBD1 (5 bases). This CDR3 has 14 residues. V lost 6 bases to trimming and J lost 5 bases, with 16 bases between them. CDR1 and CDR2 (germline): SEHNR, FQNEAQ (reference sequence). In nucleotides, the CDR3 is TGTGCCAGCAGTTTACGGGGGTCCGGGTATGGCTACACCTTC. This gives the protein CASSLRGSGYGYTF.

The rearrangement joins TRBV2 to TRBJ1-2; the D gene is possibly TRBD1 (5 bases). Looked up from germline, CDR1 is SNHLY and CDR2 is FYNNEI. The CDR3 runs to 14 residues. The V end was cut by 2 bases, the J end by 3 bases, with 10 bases between. This CDR3 reads CASSEQGQDYGYTF. CDR3 sequence (DNA): TGTGCCAGCAGTGAACAGGGTCAGGACTATGGCTACACCTTC.

The rearrangement uses TRBV6-2 or TRBV6-3 and TRBJ1-5; 8 bases are a match to TRBD1. V shed 2 bases, J shed 4 bases, and the junction held 10 bases outside the gene matches. The CDR3 has 17 amino acids. The germline V gene has CDR1 MNHEY and CDR2 SVGEGT. The CDR3 reads CASSYEAGGLKNQPQHF. The CDR3 region has the DNA TGTGCCAGCAGTTACGAGGCAGGGGGCCTGAAAAATCAGCCCCAGCATTTT.

The V and J genes are TRBV19 and TRBJ2-7, with 8 bases matching TRBD1. V gave up 3 bases and J gave up 5 bases; unmatched junction bases: 12. Germline V gives CDR1 LNHDA, CDR2 SQIVND (reference sequence). The CDR3 totals 16 residues. The CDR3, as DNA: TGTGCCAGTAGTATTCGGATACAGGGGGTTCGGAACGAGCAGTACTTC. It is translated as CASSIRIQGVRNEQYF.

The V and J genes are TRBV21-1 and TRBJ1-1; the listed D gene, TRBD1, was not tested against the DNA. TRBV21-1 corresponds to a pseudogene. CDR3 length: 18 residues. This chain's CDR3 is CASSRGTPGQGRDTEAFF. As DNA, the CDR3 is TGTGCCAGCAGCAGGGGGACTCCGGGACAGGGGAGGGACACTGAAGCTTTCTTT.

A single count supports this clone. The V gene is TRBV2, the J gene TRBJ2-5, with TRBD1 matching over 9 bases. This CDR3 region has 13 residues. Germline CDR1 reads SNHLY; CDR2 reads FYNNEI. The V gene end was trimmed by 10 bases and the J gene end by 5 bases; junction bases not matched to a gene: 8. CDR3 coding DNA: TGTGCCACCCTTACAGGGACAGGGGAGACCCAGTACTTC. Its translation is CATLTGTGETQYF.

The V and J genes are TRBV7-9 and TRBJ2-7; D is unclear. There are 15 residues in the CDR3. In germline, CDR1 is SEHNR, CDR2 FQNEAQ (reference sequence). Trimming took off 2 bases at V and 0 bases at J, with 11 bases between the two ends. CDR3 region: CASSLPRVGSYEQYF. In nucleotides, the CDR3 is TGTGCCAGCAGCTTACCACGAGTCGGCTCCTACGAGCAGTACTTC.

This chain links TRBV13 with TRBJ2-7; D unresolved. CDR1 is PRHDT, CDR2 FYEKMQ, per germline (reference sequence). V dropped 1 base and J dropped 2 bases, with 12 bases sitting between them. The CDR3 covers 15 residues. CDR3 coding DNA: TGTGCCAGCAGCTTAGTTGGCAGGTTCACCTACGAGCAGTACTTC. As protein: CASSLVGRFTYEQYF.

The chain recombines TRBV6-4 with TRBJ2-1; 9 positions match TRBD2. V shed 6 bases and J 0 bases; nucleotides not matched to a gene: 6. Germline CDR1 is MRHNA and CDR2 is SNTAGT. CDR3 length: 16 residues. In DNA form, the CDR3 reads TGTGCCAGCAGCCCGACTAGCGGTAGCTCCTACAATGAGCAGTTCTTC. It yields the protein CASSPTSGSSYNEQFF.

CDR3 DNA sequence: TGTGCCAGCAGCGTCAGCGGGACCTTCACAGATACGCAGTATTTT. Protein: CASSVSGTFTDTQYF. This chain links TRBV9 with TRBJ2-3, with 7 bases that match TRBD2. Germline V gene sequence: CDR1 SGDLS, CDR2 YYNGEE. The CDR3 totals 15 residues. V lost 2 bases, J lost 2 bases, and 5 bases stayed unmatched.

The V and J genes are TRBV5-1 and TRBJ1-1, with D uncertain. From germline, CDR1 is SGHRS and CDR2 YFSETQ. Trimming cost V 1 base and J 3 bases, with 7 bases left between them. The CDR3 covers 13 residues. The CDR3 coding sequence is TGCGCCAGCAGCTTGATCGGGGACACTGAAGCTTTCTTT. This sequence encodes CASSLIGDTEAFF.

The gene calls are TRBV7-9 and TRBJ1-4; 7 bases line up with TRBD1. Germline assignment: CDR1 SEHNR and CDR2 FQNEAQ (reference sequence). Trimming at V came to 6 bases and at J to 0 bases, leaving 10 bases not matched to a gene. This CDR3 region has 17 residues. The CDR3 nucleotides are TGTGCCAGCAGTCGACCGGGACAGCAAACAACTAATGAAAAACTGTTTTTT. Amino acid sequence: CASSRPGQQTTNEKLFF.

The chain has TRBV28 and TRBJ1-2, with 8 bases fitting TRBD1. Trimming removed 4 bases from V and 4 bases from J; junction bases left unmatched: 8. This CDR3 contains 15 residues. Germline CDR1 is MDHEN and CDR2 is SYDVKM. CDR3 bases: TGTGCCAGCAGTTCCAGGGGGCGCATTAGCTATGGCTACACCTTC. Its protein product is CASSSRGRISYGYTF.

The chain joins TRBV2 to TRBJ2-2, with 9 nucleotides matching TRBD1. The CDR3 has 16 residues. J was trimmed by 4 bases and V by 7 bases; bases with no gene match: 10. Germline CDR1 reads SNHLY; CDR2 reads FYNNEI. This CDR3 is CASNLRDRVGTGELFF. The CDR3 DNA is TGTGCCAGCAACCTCCGGGACAGGGTGGGCACCGGGGAGCTGTTTTTT.

This chain joins TRBV21-1 and TRBJ1-5; the table's D gene call, TRBD1, was not cross checked with the DNA. TRBV21-1 counts as a pseudogene. The CDR3 length is 14 residues. The CDR3 sequence: CASNHGTGDQPQHF. In DNA, the CDR3 is TGTGCCAGCAACCACGGGACAGGGGATCAGCCCCAGCATTTT.

J is TRBJ2-7 and V is TRBV6-4; TRBD2 matches at 10 bases. Trimming took 0 bases from V and 1 from J; bases not matched to a gene: 9. CDR1 and CDR2 (germline): MRHNA, SNTAGT. There are 18 residues in the CDR3. This CDR3 reads CASSDSSLAGVRSYEQYF. Written as DNA, the CDR3 is TGTGCCAGCAGTGACTCTTCCCTAGCGGGAGTCAGGTCCTACGAGCAGTACTTC.

Written as DNA, the CDR3 is TGTGCCAGCAAACCGGGACAGGACCCCTACGAGCAGTACTTC. Translating gives CASKPGQDPYEQYF. This chain connects TRBV6-5 to TRBJ2-7; 8 nucleotides agree with TRBD1. V lost 7 bases, J lost 2 bases, and 7 bases stayed unmatched. Germline lookup yields CDR1 MNHEY and CDR2 SVGAGI. CDR3 length equals 14 residues.

CDR3 in amino acids: CAINVEQSSYEQYF. The CDR3 bases are TGTGCCATCAATGTGGAACAGAGCTCCTACGAGCAGTACTTC. The rearrangement uses TRBV10-3 and TRBJ2-7, with D unclear. Germline loops: CDR1 ENHRY, CDR2 SYGVKD. The CDR3 spans 14 residues. V was cut by 7 bases and J by 0 bases, with 13 bases left in between.

The chain combines TRBV4-1 with TRBJ1-6; 9 positions agree with TRBD1. The CDR3 spans 18 residues. The junction had 7 bases not matched to a gene; V was cut back by 4 bases and J by 0 bases. Germline loops: CDR1 MGHRA, CDR2 YSYEKL. CDR3 in DNA: TGCGCCAGCAGCCCCCCGGGACAGGGCGGCTCCTATAATTCACCCCTCCACTTT. Amino acids: CASSPPGQGGSYNSPLHF.

A few counts support this clone. This rearrangement joins TRBV7-9 to TRBJ2-7; 13 positions agree with TRBD2. Germline values: CDR1 SEHNR, CDR2 FQNEAQ (reference sequence). The V segment lost 1 base and the J segment 4 bases; nucleotides outside the gene matches: 10. The CDR3 is 18 residues long. CDR3 coding DNA: TGTGCCAGCAGCTTAGTCCCCACTAGCGGGAGGGCCCGGTACGAGCAGTACTTC. Its translation: CASSLVPTSGRARYEQYF. Together with reference TRBV7-9 and TRBJ2-7, the CDR3 gives the full variable domain: DTGVSQNPRHKITKRGQNVTFRCDPISEHNRLYWYRQTLGQGPEFLTYFQNEAQLEKSRLLSDRFSAERPKGSFSTLEIQRTEQGDSAMYLCASSLVPTSGRARYEQYFGPGTRLTVT.

V is TRBV7-7 and J is TRBJ2-5, with D perhaps matching TRBD2 (5 bases). CDR1 and CDR2 (germline): SSHAT, FNYEAQ (reference sequence). V lost 5 bases and J 0 bases, leaving 13 bases between the germline ends. The CDR3 covers 15 residues. The CDR3 DNA sequence: TGTGCCAGCAGCCGAAGCCCGGGGAACCAAGAGACCCAGTACTTC. The encoded protein is CASSRSPGNQETQYF. Full variable domain (remainder filled in from reference TRBV7-7 and TRBJ2-5): GAGVSQSPRYKVTKRGQDVTLRCDPISSHATLYWYQQALGQGPEFLTYFNYEAQPDKSGLPSDRFSAERPEGSISTLTIQRTEQRDSAMYRCASSRSPGNQETQYFGPGTRLLVL.

V is TRBV11-2 and J is TRBJ2-1; 10 positions match TRBD1. V trimming: 5 bases; J trimming: 3 bases; junction bases outside the gene matches: 4. Germline V gene lookup returns CDR1 SGHAT and CDR2 FQNNGV. This CDR3 contains 15 residues. CDR3 nucleotides: TGTGCCAGCAGCCAGACAGGGGGCCGCTACAATGAGCAGTTCTTC. It codes for CASSQTGGRYNEQFF.

This chain joins TRBV4-1 and TRBJ1-1; a possible D gene is TRBD1 (6 bases). V lost 2 bases to trimming and J lost 1 base, with 11 bases between them. CDR3 length: 15 amino acids. Germline V lookup: CDR1 MGHRA, CDR2 YSYEKL. The CDR3 sequence: CASSQKGGRNTEAFF. The CDR3 bases are TGCGCCAGCAGCCAAAAGGGGGGGAGGAACACTGAAGCTTTCTTT.

The chain recombines TRBV7-2 with TRBJ2-7; 14 bases line up with TRBD2. Germline CDR1 is SGHTA and CDR2 is FQGNSA. The CDR3 length is 16 residues. V lost 5 bases, J lost 6 bases, and 9 bases stayed unmatched. In nucleotides, the CDR3 is TGTGCCAGCAGCCCGGAGACTAGCGGGGGGGCTGGCGAGCAGTACTTC. Amino acid sequence: CASSPETSGGAGEQYF.